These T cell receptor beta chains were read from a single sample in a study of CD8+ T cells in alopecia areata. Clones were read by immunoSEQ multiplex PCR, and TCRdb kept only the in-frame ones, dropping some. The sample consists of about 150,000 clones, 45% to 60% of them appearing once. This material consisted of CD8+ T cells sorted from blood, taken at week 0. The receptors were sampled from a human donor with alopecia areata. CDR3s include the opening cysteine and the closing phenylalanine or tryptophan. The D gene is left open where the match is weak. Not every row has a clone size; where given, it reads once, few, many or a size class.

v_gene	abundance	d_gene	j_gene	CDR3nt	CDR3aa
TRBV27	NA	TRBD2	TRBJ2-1	TGTGCCAGCAGTTGGGGGGGCTCCTACAATGAGCAGTTCTTC	CASSWGGSYNEQFF
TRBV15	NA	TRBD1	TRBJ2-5	TGTGCCACCAGCAGTGACAGGGGGCAAGAGACCCAGTACTTC	CATSSDRGQETQYF
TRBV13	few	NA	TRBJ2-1	TGTGCCAGCAGCTTAGGCCGGGGGGCACGCGACAATGAGCAGTTCTTC	CASSLGRGARDNEQFF
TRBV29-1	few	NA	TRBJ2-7	TGCAGCGTTGGAAGCGACAAGAGCTCCTACGAGCAGTACTTC	CSVGSDKSSYEQYF
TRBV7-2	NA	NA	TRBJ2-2	TGTGCCAGCAGCTTGGGAGTACCGAACACCGGGGAGCTGTTTTTT	CASSLGVPNTGELFF
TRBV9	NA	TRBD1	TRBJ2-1	TGTGCCAGCAGCGCTGGACAGGGGCGCCCCCTCTACAATGAGCAGTTCTTC	CASSAGQGRPLYNEQFF
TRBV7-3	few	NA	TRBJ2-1	TGTGCCAGCAGCCAAGAGGGCCGCGGGGCCTACAATGAGCAGTTCTTC	CASSQEGRGAYNEQFF
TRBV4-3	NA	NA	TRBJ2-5	TGCGCCAGCAGCCAAGATCTCGCTTTCCGGGAGACCCAGTACTTC	CASSQDLAFRETQYF
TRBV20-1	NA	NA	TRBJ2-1	TGCAGTGCTTTACTAAGGGGTGAGCAGTTCTTC	CSALLRGEQFF
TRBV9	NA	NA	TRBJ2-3	TGTGCCAGCAGCGTAGGGGGACACAAGACAGATACGCAGTATTTT	CASSVGGHKTDTQYF
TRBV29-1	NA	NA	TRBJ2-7	TGCAGCGTTGAAGAGGCAGGGTCTTCCTACGAGCAGTACTTC	CSVEEAGSSYEQYF
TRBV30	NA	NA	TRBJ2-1	TGTGCCTGGAGTCCAGCGGCAGGGAACAATGAGCAGTTCTTC	CAWSPAAGNNEQFF
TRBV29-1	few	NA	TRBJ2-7	TGCAGCGTTGAAAGTCGGGGCTACGAGCAGTACTTC	CSVESRGYEQYF
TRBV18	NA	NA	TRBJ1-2	TGTGCCAGCTCACCCAATCCCGGGGACTATGGCTACACCTTC	CASSPNPGDYGYTF
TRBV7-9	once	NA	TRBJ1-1	TGTGCCAGCAGCGACCAAGGACAGTCCACTGAAGCTTTCTTT	CASSDQGQSTEAFF
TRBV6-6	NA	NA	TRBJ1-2	TGTGCCAGCAGTACTGGGGGGGTCTATGGCTACACCTTC	CASSTGGVYGYTF
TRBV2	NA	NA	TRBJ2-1	TGTGCCAGCAGTGAAGCTCTAGCGAAGGAGCAGTTCTTC	CASSEALAKEQFF
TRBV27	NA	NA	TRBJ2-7	TGTGCCAGCACCCATCCCCATACCTACGAGCAGTACTTC	CASTHPHTYEQYF
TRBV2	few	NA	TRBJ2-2	TGTGCCAGAACCGCGGACACCGGGGAGCTGTTTTTT	CARTADTGELFF
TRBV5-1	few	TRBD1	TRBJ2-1	TGCGCCAGCAGCTTAGACAGGGGGCTTTTGAATGAGCAGTTCTTC	CASSLDRGLLNEQFF
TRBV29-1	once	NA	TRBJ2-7	TGCAGCGTTGAAGATTCGGCTAGCGACAGCTACGAGCAGTACTTC	CSVEDSASDSYEQYF
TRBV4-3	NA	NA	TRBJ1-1	TGCGCCAGCAGCCAAGATAGTGGGGAGGGCACTGAAGCTTTCTTT	CASSQDSGEGTEAFF
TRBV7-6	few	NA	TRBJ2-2	TGTGCCAGCAGCTTGTCCCGGGCCAACACCGGGGAGCTGTTTTTT	CASSLSRANTGELFF
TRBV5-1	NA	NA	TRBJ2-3	TGCGCCAGCAGCGCCGGAGGGGCGTATGAGGCGCAGTATTTT	CASSAGGAYEAQYF
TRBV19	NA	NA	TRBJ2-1	TGTGCCAGTAGTATAGCGTCCAGGGGCCTCGAGCAGTTCTTC	CASSIASRGLEQFF
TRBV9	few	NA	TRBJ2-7	TGTGCCAGCAGCGTAGGTTCTGGGACCGGATTATACGAGCAGTACTTC	CASSVGSGTGLYEQYF
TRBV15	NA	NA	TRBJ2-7	TGTGCCACCCGAGACGCAAACTCCTACGAGCAGTACTTC	CATRDANSYEQYF
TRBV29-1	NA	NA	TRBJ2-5	TGCAGCGTCCGTTCCAGGGCTTTGGAGACCCAGTACTTC	CSVRSRALETQYF